The entry that follows covers one T cell receptor beta chain sequence. Antigen specificity is unknown. Time point denoted: before preoperative PTX-NDP chemotherapy. The record originates from a study of esophageal squamous cell carcinoma under preoperative chemotherapy. Whole-study findings and limits: Peripheral T cells showed a significant TCR diversity increase after chemotherapy, unlike tumor-infiltrating lymphocytes. Clonal contraction, more than amplification, hit abundant clones after paclitaxel-nedaplatin. After treatment, tumor-infiltrating lymphocytes seemed to come partly from incoming peripheral T cells, not only local changes.

TCRdb called the PCR reads again in MiXCR, with one record for every CDR3 protein. This sample yields several thousand distinct CDR3 sequences, of which under 35% are seen a single time; 14% belongs to the top ten. The V gene's germline CDR1 is MNHEY and CDR2 SVGAGI. CDR3 length: 12 amino acids. The V gene lost 0 bases and the J gene lost 9 bases, with 6 bases spanning the gap. The chain employs TRBV6-5 and TRBJ2-1, with D unresolved. This receptor was taken from a human donor with esophageal squamous cell carcinoma. The donor label of this sample is uncertain. Sampling was conducted from a patient given preoperative chemotherapy. The CDR3 DNA reads as TGTGCCAGCAGTTACTCGTGCAGTGAGCAGTTCTTC. It is translated as CASSYSCSEQFF.